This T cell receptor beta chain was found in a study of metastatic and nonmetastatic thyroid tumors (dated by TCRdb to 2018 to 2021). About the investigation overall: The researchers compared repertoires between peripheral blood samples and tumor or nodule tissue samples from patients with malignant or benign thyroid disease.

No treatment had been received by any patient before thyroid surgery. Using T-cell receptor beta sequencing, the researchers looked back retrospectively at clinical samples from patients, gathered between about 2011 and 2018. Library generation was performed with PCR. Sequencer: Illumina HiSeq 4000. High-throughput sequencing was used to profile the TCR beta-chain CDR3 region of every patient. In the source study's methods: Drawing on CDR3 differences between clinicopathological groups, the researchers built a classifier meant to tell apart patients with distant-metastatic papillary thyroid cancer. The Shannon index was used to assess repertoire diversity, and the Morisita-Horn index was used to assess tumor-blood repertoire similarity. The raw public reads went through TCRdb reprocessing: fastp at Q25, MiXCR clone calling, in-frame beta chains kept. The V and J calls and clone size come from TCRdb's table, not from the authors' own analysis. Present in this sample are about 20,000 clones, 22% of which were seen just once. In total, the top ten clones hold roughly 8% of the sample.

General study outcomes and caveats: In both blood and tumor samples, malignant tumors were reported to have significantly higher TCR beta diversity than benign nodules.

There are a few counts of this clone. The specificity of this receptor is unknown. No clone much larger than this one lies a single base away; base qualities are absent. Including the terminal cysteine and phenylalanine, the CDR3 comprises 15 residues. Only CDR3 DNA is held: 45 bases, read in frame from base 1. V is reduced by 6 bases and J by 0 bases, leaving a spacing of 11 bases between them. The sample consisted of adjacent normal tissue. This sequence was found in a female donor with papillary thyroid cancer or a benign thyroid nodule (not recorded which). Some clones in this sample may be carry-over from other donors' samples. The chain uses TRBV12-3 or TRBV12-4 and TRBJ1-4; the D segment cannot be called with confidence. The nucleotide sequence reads TGTGCCAGCAGCCCCGCCCCAACAACTAATGAAAAACTGTTTTTT. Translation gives CASSPAPTTNEKLFF.